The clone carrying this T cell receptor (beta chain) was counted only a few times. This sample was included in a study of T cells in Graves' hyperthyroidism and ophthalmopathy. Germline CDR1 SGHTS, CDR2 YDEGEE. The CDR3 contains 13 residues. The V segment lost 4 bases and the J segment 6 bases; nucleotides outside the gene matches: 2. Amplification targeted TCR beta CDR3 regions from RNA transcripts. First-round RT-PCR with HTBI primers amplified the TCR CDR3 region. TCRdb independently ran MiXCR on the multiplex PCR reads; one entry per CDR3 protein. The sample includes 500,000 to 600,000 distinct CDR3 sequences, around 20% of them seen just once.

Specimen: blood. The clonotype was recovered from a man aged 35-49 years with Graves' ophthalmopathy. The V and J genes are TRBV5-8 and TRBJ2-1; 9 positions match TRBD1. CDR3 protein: CASSKGQGNEQFF. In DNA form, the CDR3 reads TGTGCCAGCAGCAAGGGACAGGGCAATGAGCAGTTCTTC.